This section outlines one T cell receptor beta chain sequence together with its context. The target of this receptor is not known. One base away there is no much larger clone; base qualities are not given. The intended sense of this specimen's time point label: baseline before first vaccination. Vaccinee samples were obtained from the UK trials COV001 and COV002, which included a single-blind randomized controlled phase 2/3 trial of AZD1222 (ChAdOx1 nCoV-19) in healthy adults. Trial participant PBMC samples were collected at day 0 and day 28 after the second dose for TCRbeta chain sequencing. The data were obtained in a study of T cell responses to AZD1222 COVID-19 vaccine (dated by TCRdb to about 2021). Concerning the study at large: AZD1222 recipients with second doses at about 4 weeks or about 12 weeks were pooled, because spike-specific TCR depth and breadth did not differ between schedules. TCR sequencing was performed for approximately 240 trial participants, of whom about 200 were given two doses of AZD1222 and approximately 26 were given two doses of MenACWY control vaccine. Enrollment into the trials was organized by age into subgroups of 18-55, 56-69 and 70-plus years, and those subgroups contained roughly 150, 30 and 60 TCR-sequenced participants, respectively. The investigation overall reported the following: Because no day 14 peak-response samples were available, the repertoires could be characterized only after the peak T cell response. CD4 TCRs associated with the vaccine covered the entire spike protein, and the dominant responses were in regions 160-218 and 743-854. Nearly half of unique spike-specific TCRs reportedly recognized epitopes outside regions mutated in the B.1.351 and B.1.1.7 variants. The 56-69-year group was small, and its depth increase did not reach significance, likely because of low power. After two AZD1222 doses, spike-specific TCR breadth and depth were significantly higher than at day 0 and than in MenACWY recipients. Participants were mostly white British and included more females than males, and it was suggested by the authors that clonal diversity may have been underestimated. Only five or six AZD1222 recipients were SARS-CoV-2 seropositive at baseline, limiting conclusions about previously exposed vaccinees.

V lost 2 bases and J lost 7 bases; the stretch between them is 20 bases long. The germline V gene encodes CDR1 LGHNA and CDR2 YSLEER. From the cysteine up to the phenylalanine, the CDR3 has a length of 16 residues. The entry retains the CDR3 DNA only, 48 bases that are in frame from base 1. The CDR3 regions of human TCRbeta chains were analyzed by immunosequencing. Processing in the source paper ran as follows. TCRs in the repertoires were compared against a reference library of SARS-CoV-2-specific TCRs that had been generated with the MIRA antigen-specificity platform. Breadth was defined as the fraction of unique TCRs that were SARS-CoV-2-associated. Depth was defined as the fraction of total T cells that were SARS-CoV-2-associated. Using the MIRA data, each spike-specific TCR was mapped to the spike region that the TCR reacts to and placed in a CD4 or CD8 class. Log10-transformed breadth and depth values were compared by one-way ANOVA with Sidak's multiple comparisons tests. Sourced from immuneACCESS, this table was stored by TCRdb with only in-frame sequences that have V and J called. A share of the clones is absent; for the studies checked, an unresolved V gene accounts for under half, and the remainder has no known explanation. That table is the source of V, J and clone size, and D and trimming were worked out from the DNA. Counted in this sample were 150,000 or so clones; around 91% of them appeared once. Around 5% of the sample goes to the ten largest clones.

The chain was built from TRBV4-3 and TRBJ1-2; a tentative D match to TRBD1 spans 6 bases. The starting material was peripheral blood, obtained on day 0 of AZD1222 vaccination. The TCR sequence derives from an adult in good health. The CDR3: CASSQRAAGVISGYTF. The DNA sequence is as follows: TGCGCCAGCAGCCAAAGGGCGGCAGGGGTAATTAGTGGCTACACCTTC.